These 29 T cell receptor beta chains share one sample of origin, sequenced in a study of T cells in Graves' hyperthyroidism and ophthalmopathy. TCR beta CDR3 sequences were amplified from RNA transcripts. First-round RT-PCR with HTBI primers amplified the TCR CDR3 region. Each CDR3 protein gets one entry after TCRdb re-called the multiplex PCR reads with MiXCR. Of 300,000 to 450,000 distinct CDR3 sequences listed, just under 15% are singletons. The sequenced sample was blood. These receptor sequences come from a woman younger than 45 with Graves' hyperthyroidism.

This chain connects TRBV20-1 to TRBJ1-4; D is possibly TRBD1 (6 bases). The CDR3 has 13 amino acids. Deletions cut 7 bases from V and 8 bases from J, with 17 bases between. Germline V gene lookup returns CDR1 DFQATT and CDR2 SNEGSKA (reference sequence). Written as DNA, the CDR3 is TGCAGTGTCCCATCGGGGGCCAGGGAAAAACTGTTTTTT. It yields the protein CSVPSGAREKLFF.

Many counts were recorded for this clonotype. This chain links TRBV6-1 with TRBJ2-5; 11 bases align to TRBD2. V trimming: 8 bases; J trimming: 5 bases; junction bases outside the gene matches: 16. This CDR3 region has 17 residues. CDR1 MNHNS and CDR2 SASEGT come from the germline V gene. CDR3 region: CASLAGLTSGTGETQYF. In DNA form, the CDR3 reads TGTGCCAGCTTGGCAGGGTTGACTAGCGGGACTGGGGAGACCCAGTACTTC.

This clonotype was detected many times. This rearrangement joins TRBV12-3 or TRBV12-4 to TRBJ2-5; D is possibly TRBD1 (6 bases). The CDR3 is made up of 16 amino acids. Trimming pared 6 bases from V and 4 bases from J, leaving 21 bases between. The chain's CDR3 is CASSVGQSPVAETQYF. The CDR3 DNA reads TGTGCCAGCAGCGTAGGACAGTCCCCGGTCGCAGAGACCCAGTACTTC.

This clonotype turned up a few times. The J gene is TRBJ2-4, the V gene TRBV2; possible D gene TRBD2, 7 bases. The germline V and J ends were trimmed by 5 bases and 13 bases, with 21 bases remaining between them. The CDR3 has 14 amino acids. Germline V gene data show CDR1 as SNHLY and CDR2 as FYNNEI. The CDR3 spells CASSFQREGVQQYF. CDR3 DNA: TGTGCCAGCAGTTTCCAAAGGGAGGGGGTCCAACAGTACTTC.

The rearrangement joins TRBV6-1 to TRBJ2-1; the D is unclear. The ends were cut back, 8 bases at V and 5 bases at J, with 10 bases in the middle. The CDR3 is made up of 12 amino acids. The germline gives CDR1 MNHNS, CDR2 SASEGT. The CDR3 reads CASARHHNEQFF. The CDR3 DNA is TGTGCCAGCGCACGACACCACAATGAGCAGTTCTTC.

This clonotype was recorded a few times. The chain combines TRBV9 with TRBJ2-1, with 12 bases lining up with TRBD1. V dropped 0 bases and J dropped 6; count of bases not matched to a gene: 4. CDR1 is SGDLS, CDR2 YYNGEE, per germline. CDR3 length: 16 amino acids. The CDR3 DNA follows: TGTGCCAGCAGCGTAGCGGGACAGGGGGCGGGCAATGAGCAGTTCTTC. Its protein product is CASSVAGQGAGNEQFF.

This clonotype occurred a few times. The V call is TRBV28, the J call TRBJ1-1; no reliable D call. CDR3 length: 15 residues. In germline, CDR1 is MDHEN, CDR2 SYDVKM. Trimming took off 1 base at V and 1 base at J, with 10 bases between the two ends. CDR3 DNA: TGTGCCAGCAGTTTATCCGGCCAGCCGAACACTGAAGCTTTCTTT. Residues: CASSLSGQPNTEAFF.

This clonotype was found many times. The chain carries TRBV13 and TRBJ1-1; D perhaps matches TRBD1 (5 bases). This CDR3 is 13 amino acids long. The V and J ends lost 5 bases and 2 bases respectively, with 9 bases between them. Germline V lookup: CDR1 PRHDT, CDR2 FYEKMQ (reference sequence). CDR3 amino acids: CASSTGVNTEAFF. DNA of the CDR3: TGTGCCAGCAGCACAGGAGTCAACACTGAAGCTTTCTTT.

This clonotype was seen many times. The chain has TRBV6-1 and TRBJ2-5; D gene unclear. The CDR3 covers 13 residues. The V gene's germline CDR1 is MNHNS and CDR2 SASEGT. Trimming left V 5 bases short and J 5 bases short, with 12 bases between. In DNA, the CDR3 is TGTGCCAGCAGTTATACCCCTCAGGAGACCCAGTACTTC. This codes for CASSYTPQETQYF.

The J gene is TRBJ2-4, the V gene TRBV12-3 or TRBV12-4, with 7 bases identical to TRBD1. The V segment lost 1 base and the J segment 0 bases; nucleotides outside the gene matches: 9. The CDR3 is 18 residues long. The CDR3 sequence: CASSLEAGGYGAKNIQYF. The DNA for the CDR3 is TGTGCCAGCAGTTTAGAGGCAGGGGGATATGGAGCCAAAAACATTCAGTACTTC.

This clonotype was observed a handful of times. The CDR3 is CASSLIGGASGKAEQFF. As DNA, the CDR3 is TGTGCCAGCAGCTTAATTGGCGGGGCTAGCGGGAAGGCTGAGCAGTTCTTC. V and J are TRBV7-3 and TRBJ2-1, with 9 bases that match TRBD2. The CDR3 totals 17 residues. V was pared by 1 base and J by 9 bases, with 13 bases of the junction left unmatched. Germline V gene data show CDR1 as SGHTA and CDR2 as FQGTGA.

This chain uses TRBV7-2 with TRBJ2-7; D is unresolved. The CDR3 is made up of 13 amino acids. In germline, CDR1 is SGHTA, CDR2 FQGNSA. Trimming removed 7 bases at V and 0 bases at J, with 10 bases between. The chain's CDR3 is CASNKRGSYEQYF. Here the CDR3 DNA reads TGTGCCAGCAATAAGAGAGGCTCCTACGAGCAGTACTTC.

The table lists this clonotype with many counts. V gene TRBV2 combines with J gene TRBJ2-1, with TRBD2 as a possible D gene (6 bases). Germline lookup yields CDR1 SNHLY and CDR2 FYNNEI. V gave up 7 bases and J gave up 6 bases, with 19 bases separating them. The CDR3 extends over 15 amino acids. The chain's CDR3 is CASKYSTDGGNEQFF. The DNA of the CDR3 is TGTGCCAGCAAATACTCGACCGACGGGGGCAATGAGCAGTTCTTC.

The V call is TRBV6-1, the J call TRBJ2-2; a weak D match, TRBD1 (6 bases). CDR1 and CDR2 (germline): MNHNS, SASEGT. V lost 8 bases, J lost 5 bases, and 15 bases lay in between. The CDR3 is 14 amino acids. CDR3 region: CASHREWGTGELFF. The DNA for the CDR3 is TGTGCCAGCCACAGGGAGTGGGGAACCGGGGAGCTGTTTTTT.

The chain recombines TRBV6-1 with TRBJ2-7; D is unclear. The CDR3 sequence is 13 residues long. The V gene's germline CDR1 is MNHNS and CDR2 SASEGT. V lost 5 bases to trimming and J lost 2 bases, with 10 bases between them. The CDR3 DNA reads as TGTGCCAGCAGTCCCGACTTGCCCTACGAGCAGTACTTC. Translated, it gives CASSPDLPYEQYF.

Ten or more counts support this clonotype. The rearrangement uses TRBV11-2 and TRBJ2-1; 7 positions match TRBD2. The germline V gene has CDR1 SGHAT and CDR2 FQNNGV. CDR3 size: 13 residues. Trimming removed 5 bases from V and 7 bases from J; junction bases left unmatched: 5. CDR3 sequence reads: CASSVGRENEQFF. CDR3 sequence (DNA): TGTGCCAGCAGCGTTGGGCGGGAGAATGAGCAGTTCTTC.

This clonotype has only a few counts. The chain is built from TRBV5-1 and TRBJ2-1; possible D gene TRBD1, 6 bases. With 3 bases removed from V and 2 bases from J, the gap between germline ends came to 15 bases. Germline CDR1 is SGHRS and CDR2 is YFSETQ. The CDR3 totals 16 residues. The CDR3 loop reads CASSSAYRAPYNEQFF. The CDR3 region has the DNA TGCGCCAGCAGCTCAGCTTACAGGGCCCCCTACAATGAGCAGTTCTTC.

The chain uses TRBV28 and TRBJ2-1; 11 nucleotides match TRBD2. The trim removed 6 bases at V and 0 bases at J, leaving 7 bases unmatched. CDR3 size: 17 residues. From germline, CDR1 is MDHEN and CDR2 SYDVKM. CDR3 loop: CASSLGLAESSYNEQFF. CDR3 bases: TGTGCCAGCAGCTTGGGACTAGCGGAAAGCTCCTACAATGAGCAGTTCTTC.

Ten or more counts support this clonotype. This chain joins TRBV7-2 and TRBJ2-1, with TRBD2 matching over 11 bases. With 1 base clipped from V and 10 bases from J, the junction kept 6 bases outside the gene matches. Germline CDR1 is SGHTA and CDR2 is FQGNSA. The CDR3 totals 15 residues. The CDR3 coding sequence is TGTGCCAGCAGCTTAGGAGTAGCGGGAGGGCCCGAGCAGTTCTTC. It translates to CASSLGVAGGPEQFF.

This clonotype was seen many times. The J gene is TRBJ1-1, the V gene TRBV18; TRBD1 is a possible D gene (6 bases). The CDR3 runs to 15 residues. Germline loops: CDR1 KGHSH, CDR2 LQKENI. The V gene lost 3 bases and the J gene lost 1 base, with 12 bases spanning the gap. CDR3 in DNA: TGTGCCAGCTCACCGAGGACAGCAACGAACACTGAAGCTTTCTTT. Residues: CASSPRTATNTEAFF.

This chain connects TRBV29-1 to TRBJ2-5; unclear D gene. This CDR3 contains 9 residues. Germline V gene sequence: CDR1 SQVTM, CDR2 ANQGSEA. Trimming took off 7 bases at V and 2 bases at J, with 2 bases between the two ends. CDR3 sequence (DNA): TGCAGCGGGCAAGAGACCCAGTACTTC. Translated, it gives CSGQETQYF.

The J gene is TRBJ2-1, the V gene TRBV9, with 8 bases lining up with TRBD2. The germline V gene encodes CDR1 SGDLS and CDR2 YYNGEE. The J segment lost 3 bases and the V segment lost 7 bases, leaving 12 bases of the junction unmatched. The CDR3 loop spans 16 amino acids. The CDR3, as DNA: TGTGCCAGCGGCCCGTCAGCGGGAGTTGGCTACAATGAGCAGTTCTTC. Encoded protein: CASGPSAGVGYNEQFF.

In its sample, this clonotype was seen many times. The chain uses TRBV7-9 and TRBJ2-1; no firm D call. The V end lost 0 bases, the J end lost 5 bases, and 5 bases lay between the germline ends. CDR3 size: 13 residues. Germline V gene data show CDR1 as SEHNR and CDR2 as FQNEAQ (reference sequence). CDR3 in amino acids: CASSLAFHNEQFF. In nucleotides, the CDR3 is TGTGCCAGCAGCTTAGCGTTCCACAATGAGCAGTTCTTC.

This clonotype showed up many times. This chain uses TRBV27 with TRBJ2-7; D is perhaps TRBD1 or TRBD2 (6 bases each). Trimming took 3 bases from V and 4 from J, leaving 13 bases between them. The CDR3 runs to 14 residues. CDR1 and CDR2 from the germline V gene are MNHEY and SMNVEV (reference sequence). CDR3 DNA: TGTGCCAGCAGTTTGAGGGGGGCGAGGTACGAGCAGTACTTC. Translating it yields CASSLRGARYEQYF.

This clonotype was recorded many times. The CDR3 region has the DNA TGTGCCAGCAGTTTCCTCCCAGGGACGGCTGGAAACACCATATATTTT. Encoded protein: CASSFLPGTAGNTIYF. This chain connects TRBV12-3 or TRBV12-4 to TRBJ1-3, with D perhaps matching TRBD1 (5 bases). The CDR3 is 16 residues long. V was pared by 3 bases and J by 2 bases, with 14 bases between.

This clonotype was seen repeatedly, ten times or more. The chain carries TRBV28 and TRBJ2-1; possible D gene TRBD2, 7 bases. The germline V and J ends were trimmed by 6 bases and 1 base, with 10 bases remaining between them. The CDR3 spans 14 residues. Germline assignment: CDR1 MDHEN and CDR2 SYDVKM. The CDR3: CASRGGGSYNEQFF. The CDR3 bases are TGTGCCAGCAGAGGGGGGGGATCCTACAATGAGCAGTTCTTC.

Details on this clonotype: A read error is possible here, since a much larger clone lies one base away. The genes are TRBV11-1 and TRBJ2-1, with D perhaps assigned TRBD1 or TRBD2 (5 bases each). Trimming stripped 4 bases from V and 10 bases from J, with 14 bases between. CDR1 is SGHAT and CDR2 is FQDESV in the germline V gene (reference sequence). The CDR3 spans 13 residues. DNA of the CDR3: TGTGCCAGCAGCTGGGGGATGGAGGACGAGCAGTTCTTC. Translated, it gives CASSWGMEDEQFF.

Many counts were recorded for this clonotype. This chain links TRBV6-5 with TRBJ1-1; 8 bases agree with TRBD1. Losses at the gene ends were 2 bases for V and 4 bases for J; bases not matched to a gene: 3. Germline V gives CDR1 MNHEY, CDR2 SVGAGI. The CDR3 covers 14 residues. CDR3 nucleotide sequence: TGTGCCAGCAGTTACGGACAGGGCAGCACTGAAGCTTTCTTT. Amino acid sequence: CASSYGQGSTEAFF.

The chain has TRBV10-1 and TRBJ2-7; either TRBD1 or TRBD2 may supply D (5 bases each). Germline V gene lookup returns CDR1 WNHNN and CDR2 SYGVQD (reference sequence). The V end lost 2 bases, the J end lost 9 bases, and 17 bases lay between the germline ends. The length of the CDR3 is 14 residues. The CDR3 spells CASSEGTELGWQYF. CDR3 nucleotides: TGCGCCAGCAGTGAGGGGACGGAATTGGGTTGGCAGTACTTC.